The 5 T cell receptor beta chains below come from one sample, sequenced in a study of T cell responses to AZD1222 COVID-19 vaccine. Clones were read by immunoSEQ multiplex PCR, and TCRdb kept only the in-frame ones, dropping some. The top ten hold about 3% of the sample, which has 91,000 or so clones, more than 85% seen once. Sequences were derived from peripheral blood, sampled 28 days after the second AZD1222 dose. The source is an adult who received the AZD1222 COVID-19 vaccine.

The chain is built from TRBV2 and TRBJ2-1, with TRBD1 identical over 9 bases. CDR1 and CDR2 from the germline V gene are SNHLY and FYNNEI. Trimming took 1 base from V and 9 from J; bases not matched to a gene: 4. The CDR3 loop spans 14 amino acids. This CDR3 reads CASSEGTGEGEQFF. The CDR3 bases are TGTGCCAGCAGTGAAGGGACAGGGGAAGGTGAGCAGTTCTTC.

This clone has a single count. This chain connects TRBV2 to TRBJ1-6, with D possibly TRBD1 on 6 matching bases. Germline CDR1 is SNHLY and CDR2 is FYNNEI. The CDR3 runs 13 residues. Trimming stripped 10 bases from V and 7 bases from J, with 14 bases between. The CDR3 sequence is CATTTGSNSPLHF. CDR3 coding DNA: TGTGCCACCACTACAGGGTCCAATTCACCCCTCCACTTT.

This clone was detected only once. The rearrangement links TRBV6-5 to TRBJ2-2, with no clear D. V was shortened by 1 base and J by 8 bases, with 8 bases between the two germline ends. This CDR3 comprises 13 residues. Germline V gene lookup returns CDR1 MNHEY and CDR2 SVGAGI. The CDR3 loop reads CASSYLPTGELFF. In DNA form, the CDR3 reads TGTGCCAGCAGTTACTTACCTACGGGGGAGCTGTTTTTT.

This chain connects TRBV18 to TRBJ2-1; 7 bases align to TRBD1. The CDR3 consists of 16 residues. The junction had 12 bases not matched to a gene; V was cut back by 1 base and J by 9 bases. From germline, CDR1 is KGHSH and CDR2 LQKENI. CDR3 coding DNA: TGTGCCAGCTCACCACTGGGGCAGGGGGTATCCGGTGAGCAGTTCTTC. It yields the protein CASSPLGQGVSGEQFF.

In this sample, this clone turned up once. The V gene is TRBV12-5, the J gene TRBJ2-1; 13 bases map to TRBD2. The CDR3 has 16 amino acids. V dropped 5 bases and J dropped 2; count of bases not matched to a gene: 3. Germline lookup yields CDR1 LGHNT and CDR2 FRNRAP. The DNA for the CDR3 is TGTGCTAGTGGTCCTGGACTAGCGGGGGCCTACAATGAGCAGTTCTTC. Translated: CASGPGLAGAYNEQFF.